These 16 T cell receptor beta chains were all obtained from the same sample, sequenced in a study of identical twins. Using its own MiXCR run on the 5' RACE reads, TCRdb lists one record per CDR3 protein. This sample has 550,000 to 700,000 distinct CDR3 sequences, with just under 10% found just once. Another study also made use of these data, one on yellow fever vaccine responses in identical twins.

The material sequenced was PBMCs. The source is a woman younger than 35 in good health.

This clonotype has a handful of counts. This chain connects TRBV20-1 to TRBJ2-3, with D perhaps TRBD1 or TRBD2 (5 bases each). Looked up from germline, CDR1 is DFQATT and CDR2 is SNEGSKA (reference sequence). The CDR3 runs to 13 residues. The V gene lost 3 bases and the J gene lost 1 base, with 8 bases spanning the gap. The DNA for the CDR3 is TGCAGTGCTAGGTGGGACCGCACAGATACGCAGTATTTT. Translated, it gives CSARWDRTDTQYF.

The chain carries TRBV12-3 or TRBV12-4 and TRBJ2-1; 7 bases map to TRBD2. CDR3 length: 16 amino acids. V gave up 7 bases and J gave up 0 bases; unmatched junction bases: 9. The CDR3 spells CASNPGGIRSYNEQFF. Here the CDR3 DNA reads TGTGCCAGCAATCCCGGGGGGATCCGCTCCTACAATGAGCAGTTCTTC.

This clonotype appeared a few times. The chain combines TRBV10-2 with TRBJ2-5, with unresolved D. In germline, CDR1 is WSHSY, CDR2 SAAADI. The V end was cut by 2 bases, the J end by 7 bases, with 11 bases between. CDR3 length: 13 residues. CDR3 region: CASSERLGGTQYF. In nucleotides, the CDR3 is TGCGCCAGCAGTGAGAGGTTAGGTGGGACCCAGTACTTC.

This clonotype was observed at least ten times. The chain has TRBV12-3 or TRBV12-4 and TRBJ2-2; 9 bases fit TRBD1. This CDR3 region has 17 residues. Losses at the gene ends were 8 bases for V and 1 base for J; bases not matched to a gene: 11. The CDR3 DNA reads as TGTGCCAGCTATCACGGGCCGGGACAGGGGAACACCGGGGAGCTGTTTTTT. Protein product: CASYHGPGQGNTGELFF.

This chain connects TRBV5-1 to TRBJ2-2, with D perhaps TRBD2 (6 bases). CDR3 length equals 15 residues. V dropped 4 bases and J dropped 6 bases, with 16 bases sitting between them. Germline CDR1 is SGHRS and CDR2 is YFSETQ. CDR3 bases: TGCGCCAGCAGCCCACGTTGGGGGGAGCCCGGGGAGCTGTTTTTT. Translated: CASSPRWGEPGELFF.

The chain couples TRBV11-2 to TRBJ2-4; D is undetermined. V lost 4 bases and J lost 7, with 29 bases in between. Germline CDR1 reads SGHAT; CDR2 reads FQNNGV. The CDR3 consists of 19 residues. The CDR3 nucleotides read TGTGCCAGCAGCTCACCTATCAGAAGGGATAGGGCAATAAGGAACATTCAGTACTTC. The encoded protein is CASSSPIRRDRAIRNIQYF.

In its sample, this clonotype was seen a few times. V usage is TRBV27 and J usage is TRBJ2-7, with a possible D match to TRBD2 (7 bases). From germline, CDR1 is MNHEY and CDR2 SMNVEV (reference sequence). The CDR3 runs to 13 residues. Between the trimmed V and J ends, which lost 11 bases and 3 bases, there was a span of 17 bases. CDR3 nucleotide sequence: TGTGCCGCGGGGGCTAGCGTATACTACGAGCAGTACTTC. It codes for CAAGASVYYEQYF.

V is TRBV9 and J is TRBJ2-1; 9 nucleotides match TRBD1. V was pared by 2 bases and J by 3 bases, with 3 bases of the junction left unmatched. The CDR3 has 15 amino acids. Germline CDR1 reads SGDLS; CDR2 reads YYNGEE. CDR3 amino acids: CASSVGQGFYNEQFF. The DNA of the CDR3 is TGTGCCAGCAGCGTGGGACAGGGATTCTACAATGAGCAGTTCTTC.

This clonotype was seen a few times. V and J are TRBV4-3 and TRBJ1-6; TRBD1 is a possible D gene (5 bases). Germline V gene sequence: CDR1 LGHNA, CDR2 YSLEER. The CDR3 runs to 16 residues. Trimming stripped 3 bases from V and 10 bases from J, with 19 bases between. CDR3 residues: CASSQHRDQGRSPLHF. Written as DNA, the CDR3 is TGCGCCAGCAGCCAGCACCGGGACCAAGGGAGGTCACCCCTCCACTTT.

This clonotype appeared a few times. The genes are TRBV15 and TRBJ2-5, with 13 bases fitting TRBD2. Unmatched junction bases numbered 7, after V lost 1 base and J lost 5 bases. The CDR3 runs 17 residues. CDR1 and CDR2 from the germline V gene are LNHNV and YYDKDF (reference sequence). The CDR3 nucleotides read TGTGCCACCAGCAGAGGACTAGCGGGAGGTATGAGGGAGACCCAGTACTTC. Protein sequence: CATSRGLAGGMRETQYF.

The V gene is TRBV7-3, the J gene TRBJ2-7, with D unresolved. CDR1 and CDR2 from the germline V gene are SGHTA and FQGTGA. The CDR3 totals 10 residues. The V end lost 8 bases, the J end lost 7 bases, and 9 bases lay between the germline ends. CDR3 amino acids: CASYLREQYF. The CDR3 region has the DNA TGTGCCAGCTACCTTCGGGAGCAGTACTTC.

Ten or more counts support this clonotype. The rearrangement uses TRBV28 and TRBJ2-7; a possible D gene is TRBD1 (6 bases). In germline, CDR1 is MDHEN, CDR2 SYDVKM. The V end was cut by 6 bases, the J end by 8 bases, with 23 bases between. This CDR3 contains 15 residues. The CDR3 sequence is CASSQFTGTAIKQYF. DNA of the CDR3: TGTGCCAGCAGCCAATTCACAGGGACGGCTATCAAGCAGTACTTC.

This clonotype came up a few times. The V and J genes are TRBV5-1 and TRBJ2-7; 12 nucleotides match TRBD2. The germline V gene has CDR1 SGHRS and CDR2 YFSETQ. The CDR3 runs to 16 residues. Trimming removed 4 bases from V and 2 bases from J; junction bases left unmatched: 7. The CDR3: CASSTTSGGLPYEQYF. The CDR3 DNA follows: TGCGCCAGCAGCACAACTAGCGGGGGGCTCCCCTACGAGCAGTACTTC.

The chain uses TRBV12-3 or TRBV12-4 and TRBJ2-7; tentative D call: TRBD1 (5 bases). This CDR3 has 14 residues. The V gene lost 4 bases and the J gene lost 6 bases, with 16 bases spanning the gap. The CDR3 DNA is TGTGCCAGCAGTTCAGACTGGGGCCCGGCCGAGCAGTACTTC. Residues: CASSSDWGPAEQYF.

This clonotype was seen a few times. The rearrangement links TRBV18 to TRBJ2-1; 10 bases map to TRBD2. Germline CDR1 is KGHSH and CDR2 is LQKENI. Germline trimming cut 6 bases from V and 8 bases from J; bases unmatched to any gene: 16. The CDR3 loop spans 17 amino acids. CDR3 region: CASSPGIPSGSLHEQFF. CDR3 bases: TGTGCCAGCTCTCCGGGGATTCCTAGCGGGAGTTTACATGAGCAGTTCTTC.

This clonotype turned up a few times. The chain uses TRBV5-1 and TRBJ2-7, with D possibly matching TRBD2 (6 bases). CDR3 length: 18 residues. Between the trimmed V and J ends, which lost 0 bases and 3 bases, there was a span of 22 bases. In germline, CDR1 is SGHRS, CDR2 YFSETQ. As DNA, the CDR3 is TGCGCCAGCAGCTTGGAATTGTCGGGAGCGACGAAACTCTACGAGCAGTACTTC. This codes for CASSLELSGATKLYEQYF.